This T cell receptor beta chain was sequenced during a study of T cell repertoires in cytomegalovirus infection. Study details: Both CMV infection and a matching HLA type were indicated by public TCR beta signatures.

This clonotype was counted at least ten times. Its target is not known. Broader study findings: It was HLA-C-restricted CMV-specific TCR beta clonotypes that dominated the response ex vivo. Pooled public TCR beta family frequency picked out CMV carriers with the relevant HLA.

TCRdb recomputed calls from the reads with MiXCR, one row per CDR3 protein. The table has under 200,000 distinct CDR3 sequences, 8% to 10% seen once. Germline V gene data show CDR1 as SGHTA and CDR2 as FQGNSA. CDR3 length equals 15 residues. V gave up 5 bases and J gave up 3 bases; unmatched junction bases: 5. Specimen: PBMCs. The TCR comes from a human donor in good health (CMV status not recorded). Some clones in this sample may be carry-over from other donors' samples. The chain recombines TRBV7-2 with TRBJ2-1; TRBD2 matches at 9 bases. The CDR3 nucleotides are TGTGCCAGCAGCGTATTAGCGGGGGTCTACAATGAGCAGTTCTTC. The encoded protein is CASSVLAGVYNEQFF.